This TCR beta chain stems from a study of glioma-infiltrating T cells. This CDR3 region has 14 residues. V was pared by 1 base and J by 11 bases, with 18 bases between. The germline gives CDR1 SEHNR, CDR2 FQNEAQ (reference sequence). TCR alpha and beta CDR3 regions were amplified from RNA using iRepertoire nested multiplex PCR. Each CDR3 protein is one row after TCRdb ran MiXCR on the multiplex PCR reads. The data contain about 180,000 distinct CDR3 sequences, around 40% of them seen just once; the ten biggest clones take up roughly 5.4%. The sequence derives from a human donor with low-grade glioma or glioblastoma, undergoing nonglioma brain surgery, or in good health (not recorded which). Sequenced material: glioma tissue, nonneoplastic brain tissue, or PBMCs (not recorded which). The J gene is TRBJ2-7, the V gene TRBV7-9; D is unclear. The CDR3 protein is CASSLEVGRPEKYF. The CDR3 nucleotides read TGTGCCAGCAGCTTAGAGGTCGGACGGCCGGAGAAGTACTTC.